Listed below are T cell receptor beta chains from one sample, sequenced in a study of tumor-infiltrating lymphocytes in oesophageal squamous cell carcinoma. MiXCR, run by TCRdb on the PCR reads, gives a single entry per CDR3 protein. The sample lists about 14,000 distinct CDR3 sequences, over 45% occurring once. The sequenced material came from blood. The receptors derive from a male donor with esophageal squamous cell carcinoma. Both conserved end residues are part of each CDR3. The order of the fields is V gene, clone size, D gene, J gene, CDR3 protein, CDR3 DNA. The D gene is left open where the match is weak. Clone size is stated in some rows and not others, as once, few, many or a class when expanded.

>TRBV6-1|once|TRBD2|TRBJ2-5
CASSELAGGRQETQYF
TGTGCCAGCAGTGAACTAGCGGGGGGCCGCCAAGAGACCCAGTACTTC
>TRBV7-2|-|-|TRBJ1-1
CASSGGQTMNTEAFF
TGTGCCAGCAGCGGCGGACAGACTATGAACACTGAAGCTTTCTTT
>TRBV7-6|-|-|TRBJ2-7
CASSLEDSPYEQYF
TGTGCCAGCAGCTTAGAGGACAGTCCCTACGAGCAGTACTTC
>TRBV7-9|many|TRBD1|TRBJ2-7
CASSPTTGAYEQYF
TGTGCCAGCAGCCCCACGACAGGGGCCTACGAGCAGTACTTC
>TRBV7-2|-|TRBD2|TRBJ2-1
CASSSSRGSFDEQFF
TGTGCCAGCAGCTCCTCTCGCGGGAGTTTCGATGAGCAGTTCTTC
>TRBV7-2|-|TRBD2|TRBJ2-3
CASSFNSGRSTDTQYF
TGTGCCAGCAGCTTTAATAGCGGGCGGAGCACAGATACGCAGTATTTT
>TRBV7-6|-|-|TRBJ2-2
CASSQGGTDPNTGELFF
TGTGCCAGCAGCCAAGGGGGTACAGATCCGAACACCGGGGAGCTGTTTTTT
>TRBV12-3/TRBV12-4|-|-|TRBJ2-5
CASSFDPAGRRETQYF
TGTGCCAGCAGTTTTGATCCAGCGGGCAGGAGAGAGACCCAGTACTTC
>TRBV7-7|-|-|TRBJ2-1
CASSYGWDEQFF
TGTGCCAGCAGCTATGGTTGGGATGAGCAGTTCTTC
>TRBV7-2|medium-sized|-|TRBJ1-2
CASSFGQDGYTF
TGTGCCAGCAGCTTCGGCCAGGATGGCTACACCTTC
>TRBV12-3/TRBV12-4|-|-|TRBJ1-1
CASSFRRPTEAFF
TGTGCCAGCAGTTTCCGACGGCCAACTGAAGCTTTCTTT
>TRBV6-1|-|-|TRBJ2-5
CASSDPRTNQETQYF
TGTGCCAGCAGTGACCCCAGGACTAACCAAGAGACCCAGTACTTC
>TRBV6-6|-|-|TRBJ2-5
CASSYGQGSTSLHF
TGTGCCAGCAGTTACGGGCAGGGGAGTACTTCCCTCCACTTC
>TRBV12-3/TRBV12-4|-|TRBD1|TRBJ2-3
CASTRPGTGVADTQYF
TGTGCCAGCACCCGCCCCGGGACAGGGGTTGCAGATACGCAGTATTTT
>TRBV7-8|few|TRBD2|TRBJ2-1
CVTKRGRNNEQFF
TGTGTCACAAAGCGGGGGAGGAACAATGAGCAGTTCTTC
>TRBV11-2|-|-|TRBJ2-5
CASSTRGENRETQYF
TGTGCCAGCAGCACCAGAGGGGAGAACCGGGAGACCCAGTACTTC
>TRBV7-3|-|-|TRBJ2-2
CASSLSAAGHTGELFF
TGTGCCAGCAGCTTAAGCGCGGCGGGGCACACCGGGGAGCTGTTTTTT
>TRBV7-2|many|TRBD1|TRBJ1-6
CASSSTGTGSPLHF
TGTGCCAGCAGCTCGACAGGGACCGGTTCACCCCTCCACTTT
>TRBV5-1|-|-|TRBJ2-1
CASSLDLDREQFF
TGCGCCAGCAGCTTGGATCTGGACCGTGAGCAGTTCTTC
>TRBV7-8|-|-|TRBJ2-5
CASRFNTGTQTQYF
TGTGCCAGCAGGTTTAATACGGGGACTCAAACCCAGTACTTC
>TRBV5-1|-|-|TRBJ2-3
CASSLGGSTDTQYF
TGCGCCAGCAGCTTGGGTGGGAGCACAGATACGCAGTATTTT
>TRBV10-3|many|TRBD1|TRBJ2-7
CAISTQGVYEQYF
TGTGCCATCAGCACACAGGGGGTCTACGAGCAGTACTTC
>TRBV7-2|few|TRBD1|TRBJ2-7
CASSTWDREMGNSPLHF
TGTGCCAGCAGCACCTGGGACAGGGAAATGGGTAATTCACCCCTCCACTTC
>TRBV6-2/TRBV6-3|-|-|TRBJ1-6
CASTGRILAGAGEQYF
TGTGCCAGCACGGGGAGAATACTAGCGGGAGCTGGCGAGCAGTACTTT
>TRBV7-2|-|-|TRBJ2-3
CASSPRRAGVTDTQYF
TGTGCCAGCAGCCCAAGAAGAGCGGGTGTTACAGATACGCAGTATTTT
>TRBV7-3|once|-|TRBJ1-2
CASSTDSYYGYTF
TGTGCCAGCAGCACCGACTCTTACTATGGCTACACCTTC
>TRBV7-9|many|-|TRBJ2-5
CASSSGPSQQETQYF
TGTGCCAGCAGCTCTGGACCCTCCCAGCAAGAGACCCAGTACTTC
>TRBV7-8|few|TRBD1|TRBJ2-7
CASSEGQGPSYEQYF
TGTGCCAGCAGCGAAGGACAGGGGCCCTCCTACGAGCAGTACTTC
>TRBV7-6|few|-|TRBJ2-5
CASSLGGPKGETQYF
TGTGCCAGCAGCTTAGGAGGACCAAAGGGGGAGACCCAGTACTTC
>TRBV28|many|TRBD2|TRBJ2-7
CASEGLAGYEQYF
TGTGCCAGCGAGGGACTAGCGGGCTACGAGCAGTACTTC
>TRBV24-1|-|-|TRBJ2-3
CATSVGGWADTQYF
TGTGCCACCAGTGTCGGGGGCTGGGCAGATACGCAGTATTTT
>TRBV7-2|-|-|TRBJ1-5
CASSLVWGNQPQHF
TGTGCCAGCAGCTTAGTGTGGGGCAATCAGCCCCAGCATTTT
>TRBV6-6|-|-|TRBJ2-5
CASSYSGGGETQYF
TGTGCCAGCAGTTACTCGGGGGGAGGAGAGACCCAGTACTTC
>TRBV18|-|-|TRBJ2-1
CASSPSGLFDEQFF
TGTGCCAGCTCACCTAGTGGGTTATTCGATGAGCAGTTCTTC
>TRBV7-3|few|TRBD2|TRBJ2-5
CASSLSEGGHTGELYF
TGTGCCAGCAGCTTAAGTGAGGGAGGGCACACCGGGGAGCTGTACTTC
>TRBV12-3/TRBV12-4|-|-|TRBJ2-7
CASSPSSYEQYF
TGTGCCAGCAGCCCCAGCTCCTACGAGCAGTACTTC
>TRBV12-3/TRBV12-4|-|-|TRBJ2-7
CASRLHENSYEQYF
TGTGCCAGCAGGTTACACGAAAACTCCTACGAGCAGTACTTT
>TRBV7-2|few|TRBD2|TRBJ2-5
CASSSGGQETQYF
TGTGCCAGCAGCTCGGGGGGGCAAGAGACCCAGTACTTC
>TRBV7-3|few|TRBD1|TRBJ2-3
CASSPRTGAPDTQYF
TGTGCCAGCAGCCCCCGGACAGGGGCCCCGGATACGCAGTATTTT
>TRBV19|-|-|TRBJ2-1
CASSIAGLNEQFF
TGTGCCAGTAGTATAGCGGGTTTGAATGAGCAGTTCTTC
>TRBV5-3|many|-|TRBJ1-1
CARSPRQEDTEAFF
TGTGCCAGAAGCCCCCGACAGGAGGACACTGAAGCTTTCTTT
>TRBV12-3/TRBV12-4|-|-|TRBJ2-7
CASKKWNRPPTYEQYF
TGTGCCAGCAAGAAATGGAACAGGCCTCCTACCTACGAGCAGTACTTC
>TRBV7-2|few|TRBD2|TRBJ2-7
CASSLAGTSGFQYEQYF
TGTGCCAGCAGCTTAGCTGGGACTAGCGGGTTTCAGTACGAGCAGTACTTC
>TRBV6-2/TRBV6-3|-|-|TRBJ1-1
CASRLDGGTEAFF
TGTGCCAGCAGACTCGACGGAGGAACTGAAGCTTTCTTT
>TRBV11-2|many|TRBD1|TRBJ1-3
CASSYRRDSSGNTIYF
TGTGCCAGCAGCTACCGCCGGGACAGCTCTGGAAACACCATATATTTT
>TRBV5-1|-|TRBD2|TRBJ2-7
CASSKDSGKAYEQYF
TGCGCCAGCAGCAAAGATAGCGGGAAGGCCTACGAGCAGTACTTC
>TRBV7-1|-|TRBD2|TRBJ2-1
CASSTFRAGGLNEQFF
TGTGCCAGCAGCACATTCAGGGCGGGAGGACTCAATGAGCAGTTCTTC
>TRBV6-6|-|-|TRBJ2-2
CASSGYRGQNTGELFF
TGTGCCAGCAGTGGGTACCGAGGACAGAACACCGGGGAGCTGTTTTTT
>TRBV5-3|-|TRBD2|TRBJ2-1
CASSLFRGASGDNEQFF
TGTGCCAGCAGCTTGTTCCGTGGGGCTAGCGGCGACAATGAGCAGTTCTTC
>TRBV7-2|-|-|TRBJ2-5
CASSTGKAETQYF
TGTGCCAGCAGCACAGGGAAGGCAGAGACCCAGTACTTC
>TRBV11-1|-|-|TRBJ2-5
CASSLGTAQETQYF
TGTGCCAGCAGCTTAGGGACAGCCCAAGAGACCCAGTACTTC
>TRBV7-3|-|TRBD2|TRBJ2-1
CASSLRAGGSYNEQFF
TGTGCCAGCAGCTTAAGAGCGGGAGGGTCCTACAATGAGCAGTTCTTC
>TRBV7-3|-|-|TRBJ1-2
CASSNDTNYGYTF
TGTGCCAGCAGCAATGACACTAACTATGGCTACACCTTC
>TRBV6-1|-|-|TRBJ2-5
CASSFPAGKAQETQYF
TGTGCCAGCAGTTTCCCAGCAGGGAAGGCTCAAGAGACCCAGTACTTC
>TRBV10-1|-|-|TRBJ2-3
CASSGDTITDTQYF
TGCGCCAGCAGTGGGGACACTATCACAGATACGCAGTATTTT
>TRBV6-1|-|-|TRBJ2-3
CASTEALFVDTRYF
TGTGCCAGCACTGAAGCCCTTTTTGTAGATACGCGGTATTTT
>TRBV7-2|-|-|TRBJ2-7
CASSMGSSTSYEQYF
TGTGCCAGCAGCATGGGATCTTCCACCTCCTACGAGCAGTACTTC
>TRBV7-3|-|TRBD2|TRBJ2-2
CASSLGLAGTGELFF
TGTGCCAGCAGCTTGGGACTAGCGGGCACCGGGGAGCTGTTTTTT
>TRBV7-6|-|-|TRBJ2-1
CASSSAGADQETQFF
TGTGCCAGCAGTTCAGCGGGCGCAGACCAAGAGACCCAGTTCTTC
>TRBV5-6|-|TRBD1|TRBJ2-3
CASSPGTGETDTQYF
TGTGCCAGCAGCCCTGGGACAGGGGAGACAGATACGCAGTATTTT